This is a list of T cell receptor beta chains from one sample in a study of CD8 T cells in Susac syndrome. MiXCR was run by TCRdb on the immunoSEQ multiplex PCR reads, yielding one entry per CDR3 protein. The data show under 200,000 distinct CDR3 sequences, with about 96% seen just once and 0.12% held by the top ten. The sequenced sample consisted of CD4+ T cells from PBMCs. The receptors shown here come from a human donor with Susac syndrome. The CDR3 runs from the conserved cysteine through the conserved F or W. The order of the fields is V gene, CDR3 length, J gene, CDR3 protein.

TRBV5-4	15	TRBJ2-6	CASSLDISGANVLTF
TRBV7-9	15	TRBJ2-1	CASAPLAGGGNEQFF
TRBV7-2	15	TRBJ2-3	CASSLGGSAAYTQYF
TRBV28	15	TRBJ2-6	CASRARNSGANVLTF
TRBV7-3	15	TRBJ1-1	CASSPSPTGNTEAFF
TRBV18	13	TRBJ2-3	CASSPPITDTQYF
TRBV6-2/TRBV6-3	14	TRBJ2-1	CASCWDGRANEQFF
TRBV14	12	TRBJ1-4	CASSPKGAELFF
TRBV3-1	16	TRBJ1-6	CASSQPLAGYNSPLHF
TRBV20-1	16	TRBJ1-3	CSARSQGTASGNTIYF
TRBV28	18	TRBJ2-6	CASRAPGQGGAGANVLTF
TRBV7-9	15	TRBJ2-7	CASSPPGLAEYEQYF
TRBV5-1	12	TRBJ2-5	CASRGGGETQYF
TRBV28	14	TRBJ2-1	CASNTGTSYNEQFF